One sample yielded the 26 T cell receptor beta chains listed below, sequenced in a study of blood T cell repertoires in COVID-19. Method: immunoSEQ multiplex PCR; TCRdb's copy keeps in-frame clones and lacks some. The data hold about 38,000 clones, with 74% observed a single time. Sequenced input: peripheral blood. The receptors originated from a man in his 70s with COVID-19, enrolled during active disease.

This sequence joins TRBV6-1 and TRBJ1-3; no clear D gene. The V end was cut by 1 base, the J end by 4 bases, with 5 bases between. The CDR3 is 13 residues long. Germline V gene lookup returns CDR1 MNHNS and CDR2 SASEGT. The CDR3 sequence: CASSEDQGNTIYF. In nucleotides, the CDR3 is TGTGCCAGCAGTGAAGATCAAGGAAACACCATATATTTT.

The V gene is TRBV9, the J gene TRBJ1-3; 8 nucleotides align to TRBD1. The CDR3 covers 20 residues. Germline V gene data show CDR1 as SGDLS and CDR2 as YYNGEE. The trim removed 4 bases at V and 0 bases at J, leaving 18 bases unmatched. Written as DNA, the CDR3 is TGTGCCAGCAGCTACAGGCTTAAAAAGGGACAGGCGAGCTCTGGAAACACCATATATTTT. Encoded protein: CASSYRLKKGQASSGNTIYF.

This chain uses TRBV5-1 with TRBJ2-1; 11 bases align to TRBD1. With 2 bases clipped from V and 1 base from J, the junction kept 11 bases outside the gene matches. Germline V gene sequence: CDR1 SGHRS, CDR2 YFSETQ. The CDR3 totals 19 residues. Here the CDR3 reads CASSFRTGGGTGSYNEQFF. CDR3 coding DNA: TGCGCCAGCAGCTTCAGGACAGGGGGCGGTACGGGGTCCTACAATGAGCAGTTCTTC.

The V gene is TRBV15, the J gene TRBJ2-7, with D tentatively TRBD2 (5 bases). In germline, CDR1 is LNHNV, CDR2 YYDKDF (reference sequence). CDR3 length: 16 amino acids. V dropped 0 bases and J dropped 9 bases, with 21 bases sitting between them. The CDR3 nucleotides are TGTGCCACCAGCAGAGATATCGTTGGACTGGCACCGGGGCAGTACTTC. It is translated as CATSRDIVGLAPGQYF.

This chain uses TRBV29-1 with TRBJ2-3, with a weak D call TRBD2 (6 bases). Trimming cost V 6 bases and J 0 bases, with 16 bases left between them. The CDR3 is 15 amino acids. CDR1 is SQVTM and CDR2 is ANQGSEA in the germline V gene. CDR3 residues: CSVVDGGLSTDTQYF. The CDR3 bases are TGCAGCGTCGTTGACGGAGGGTTGAGCACAGATACGCAGTATTTT.

This clone was found once. The rearrangement joins TRBV7-2 to TRBJ2-1, with 11 bases that match TRBD2. The CDR3 length is 19 residues. Per germline, CDR1 SGHTA and CDR2 FQGNSA. V lost 5 bases and J lost 0; bases outside the gene matches: 12. CDR3 bases: TGTGCCAGCAGCCCCCGACTAGCGGGGAGTCAGAGCTCCTACAATGAGCAGTTCTTC. Amino acids: CASSPRLAGSQSSYNEQFF.

The J gene is TRBJ1-3, the V gene TRBV6-1, with D hard to call. CDR1 and CDR2 from the germline V gene are MNHNS and SASEGT. Trimming removed 0 bases from V and 2 bases from J, with 11 bases in between. The CDR3 runs 16 residues. The CDR3 nucleotides read TGTGCCAGCAGTGAAGCCCCCCAGGTTGCTGGAAACACCATATATTTT. Translated, it gives CASSEAPQVAGNTIYF.

The chain combines TRBV20-1 with TRBJ1-4; D is unclear. There are 10 residues in the CDR3. Trimming cost V 2 bases and J 14 bases, with 9 bases left between them. CDR1 is DFQATT and CDR2 is SNEGSKA in the germline V gene (reference sequence). The CDR3 loop reads CSARQASLFF. In DNA, the CDR3 is TGCAGTGCTAGACAGGCAAGCCTGTTTTTT.

The chain is built from TRBV30 and TRBJ1-2; no clear D gene. Germline assignment: CDR1 GTSNPN and CDR2 SVGIG (reference sequence). This CDR3 is 15 amino acids long. V was shortened by 2 bases and J by 4 bases, with 17 bases between the two germline ends. The CDR3 coding sequence is TGTGCCTGGAGTCCCTCCCTCAGTGGGCGCTATGGCTACACCTTC. Residues: CAWSPSLSGRYGYTF.

This sequence joins TRBV18 and TRBJ2-3; 14 bases line up with TRBD2. V shed 5 bases and J 6 bases; nucleotides not matched to a gene: 1. This CDR3 region has 14 residues. The germline V gene has CDR1 KGHSH and CDR2 LQKENI. In DNA form, the CDR3 reads TGTGCCAGCTCAGGGACTAGCGGGAGTGATACGCAGTATTTT. This encodes CASSGTSGSDTQYF.

The chain is built from TRBV19 and TRBJ2-3; perhaps TRBD1 as D (6 bases). The V gene's germline CDR1 is LNHDA and CDR2 SQIVND (reference sequence). This CDR3 has 15 amino acids. V was clipped by 5 bases and J by 0 bases, with 12 bases between them. The CDR3 nucleotides are TGTGCCAGTAGTTACAGGGTGTTCAGCACAGATACGCAGTATTTT. Encoded protein: CASSYRVFSTDTQYF.

This chain links TRBV4-1 with TRBJ1-5; 8 bases are shared with TRBD1. The CDR3 is made up of 16 amino acids. V was clipped by 4 bases and J by 4 bases; unmatched bases: 9. CDR1 and CDR2 from the germline V gene are MGHRA and YSYEKL. The CDR3 loop is CASSPGGRGLNQPQHF. The CDR3 nucleotides read TGCGCCAGCAGCCCAGGGGGCAGGGGTCTTAATCAGCCCCAGCATTTT.

This clone has only a few counts. The CDR3 region is CASSINRGTPEAFF. The CDR3 DNA reads TGTGCCAGTAGTATAAACCGCGGGACGCCTGAAGCTTTCTTT. This chain links TRBV19 with TRBJ1-1; D is perhaps TRBD1 (5 bases). Between the trimmed V and J ends, which lost 2 bases and 6 bases, there was a span of 13 bases. The length of the CDR3 is 14 residues. Germline V gene lookup returns CDR1 LNHDA and CDR2 SQIVND (reference sequence).

V is TRBV5-6 and J is TRBJ2-3; tentative D call: TRBD2 (5 bases). In germline, CDR1 is SGHDT, CDR2 YYEEEE. Trimming stripped 1 base from V and 2 bases from J, with 14 bases between. The CDR3 is 16 residues long. The CDR3, as DNA: TGTGCCAGCAGCTTGCTAGCCGGAAAGCTCACAGATACGCAGTATTTT. This gives the protein CASSLLAGKLTDTQYF.

The chain carries TRBV4-1 and TRBJ1-5, with 7 bases fitting TRBD1. The germline gives CDR1 MGHRA, CDR2 YSYEKL. The CDR3 covers 14 residues. J gave up 4 bases and V 6 bases, and 6 bases lay outside the gene matches. The CDR3 is CASSRDSRNQPQHF. The CDR3 region has the DNA TGCGCCAGCAGTCGGGACAGTAGGAATCAGCCCCAGCATTTT.

This clone was picked up a small number of times. The rearrangement joins TRBV18 to TRBJ1-2; TRBD1 matches at 8 bases. Germline lookup yields CDR1 KGHSH and CDR2 LQKENI. The CDR3 is 13 amino acids. V gave up 6 bases and J gave up 8 bases; unmatched junction bases: 8. CDR3 protein: CASSLDRDGGYTF. CDR3 nucleotides: TGTGCCAGCTCCCTGGACAGGGACGGCGGCTACACCTTC.

The genes are TRBV7-9 and TRBJ2-1; 9 nucleotides align to TRBD2. V was clipped by 3 bases and J by 10 bases; unmatched bases: 13. This CDR3 spans 16 amino acids. CDR1 and CDR2 from the germline V gene are SEHNR and FQNEAQ (reference sequence). The CDR3 loop is CASSFPLGSGGGEQFF. DNA of the CDR3: TGTGCCAGCAGCTTTCCGTTGGGTAGCGGGGGTGGGGAGCAGTTCTTC. Full variable domain (remainder filled in from reference TRBV7-9 and TRBJ2-1): DTGVSQNPRHKITKRGQNVTFRCDPISEHNRLYWYRQTLGQGPEFLTYFQNEAQLEKSRLLSDRFSAERPKGSFSTLEIQRTEQGDSAMYLCASSFPLGSGGGEQFFGPGTRLTVL.

This chain links TRBV18 with TRBJ1-3; 9 bases match TRBD1. Germline CDR1 is KGHSH and CDR2 is LQKENI. This CDR3 is built from 16 residues. Trimming at V came to 1 base and at J to 4 bases, leaving 5 bases not matched to a gene. The CDR3 is CASSPQQGARGNTIYF. The CDR3 DNA reads TGTGCCAGCTCACCACAACAGGGGGCGCGAGGAAACACCATATATTTT.

The rearrangement uses TRBV6-2 or TRBV6-3 and TRBJ1-2; D unclear. Trimming took off 0 bases at V and 3 bases at J, with 8 bases between the two ends. The CDR3 is made up of 14 amino acids. The germline V gene encodes CDR1 MNHEY and CDR2 SVGEGT. This CDR3 reads CASSYSLFDYGYTF. CDR3 nucleotide sequence: TGTGCCAGCAGTTACTCTCTTTTTGACTATGGCTACACCTTC.

This clone was found many times. The chain joins TRBV6-5 to TRBJ1-6, with 8 bases fitting TRBD1. The V and J ends lost 10 bases and 14 bases, in that order; junction bases with no gene match: 10. Germline CDR1 and CDR2: MNHEY and SVGAGI. CDR3 size: 12 residues. CDR3 in amino acids: CATRTGLGSLHF. The CDR3 DNA is TGTGCCACCCGGACAGGGCTTGGTTCCCTCCACTTT.

This chain joins TRBV14 and TRBJ2-1, with 8 nucleotides matching TRBD2. J gave up 3 bases and V 3 bases, and 4 bases lay outside the gene matches. The CDR3 spans 15 residues. The germline V gene has CDR1 SGHDN and CDR2 FVKESK. The CDR3, as DNA: TGTGCCAGCAGCCATTTCGCGGGGGGCTACAATGAGCAGTTCTTC. It translates to CASSHFAGGYNEQFF.

This chain links TRBV11-2 with TRBJ2-1; 7 nucleotides agree with TRBD2. The CDR3 runs 15 residues. The V gene end was trimmed by 5 bases and the J gene end by 0 bases; junction bases not matched to a gene: 4. The germline V gene has CDR1 SGHAT and CDR2 FQNNGV. The CDR3: CASSPLANSYNEQFF. DNA for the CDR3: TGTGCCAGCAGCCCACTAGCGAACTCCTACAATGAGCAGTTCTTC.

The rearrangement links TRBV6-6 to TRBJ1-2; 9 bases match TRBD1. Germline CDR1 reads MNHNY; CDR2 reads SVGAGI (reference sequence). V trimming: 3 bases; J trimming: 8 bases; junction bases outside the gene matches: 4. The CDR3 is 13 amino acids. CDR3 nucleotides: TGTGCCAGCAGTTATGAACAGGGGGCAGGCTACACCTTC. As protein: CASSYEQGAGYTF.

This clone was seen just once. The J gene is TRBJ1-6, the V gene TRBV18; 7 bases are shared with TRBD1. V was clipped by 2 bases and J by 5 bases; unmatched bases: 6. The CDR3 has 16 residues. In germline, CDR1 is KGHSH, CDR2 LQKENI. The CDR3 here is CASSPGPGQDNSPLHF. Here the CDR3 DNA reads TGTGCCAGCTCACCAGGGCCCGGACAGGATAATTCACCCCTCCACTTT.

This chain joins TRBV5-4 and TRBJ2-2; D possibly corresponds to TRBD1 (5 bases). This CDR3 contains 15 residues. Per germline, CDR1 SGHNT and CDR2 YYREEE (reference sequence). V was pared by 1 base and J by 6 bases, with 13 bases between. This chain's CDR3 is CASSLLQGRAGELFF. CDR3 sequence (DNA): TGTGCCAGCAGCTTGCTCCAGGGAAGAGCCGGGGAGCTGTTTTTT.

The chain couples TRBV7-9 to TRBJ2-7; 8 bases are a match to TRBD2. V was pared by 1 base and J by 12 bases, with 5 bases of the junction left unmatched. Looked up from germline, CDR1 is SEHNR and CDR2 is FQNEAQ (reference sequence). The CDR3 runs to 12 residues. In DNA, the CDR3 is TGTGCCAGCAGCTTAGTGGCGGGGGGCCGGTACTTC. Translation: CASSLVAGGRYF.